A single sample gave rise to the 15 T cell receptor beta chains below, sequenced in a study of neurological immune-mediated disorders. TCRdb re-analysed the 5' RACE reads in MiXCR, keeping a single row per CDR3 protein. The sample carries nearly 30,000 distinct CDR3 sequences, about 17% recorded once. As to time point: technical triplicate 3. The source material was CD4+ T cells from blood. These receptors all stem from a female donor with HTLV-1-associated myelopathy (HAM/TSP).

This clonotype was observed at least ten times. V gene TRBV12-3 or TRBV12-4 combines with J gene TRBJ1-4; 10 positions match TRBD1. J was trimmed by 8 bases and V by 5 bases; bases with no gene match: 5. The CDR3 runs to 14 residues. The DNA of the CDR3 is TGTGCCAGCAGTGACAGGGGGCTAAGGGAAAAACTGTTTTTT. Translating it yields CASSDRGLREKLFF.

The sample holds many counts of this clonotype. CDR3 sequence: CASSLEGSGAPYNEQFF. The CDR3 DNA follows: TGTGCCAGCAGCCTCGAAGGTTCGGGGGCACCTTACAATGAGCAGTTCTTC. The J gene is TRBJ2-1, the V gene TRBV7-6, with D perhaps assigned TRBD1 or TRBD2 (6 bases each). The germline gives CDR1 SGHVS, CDR2 FNYEAQ. The length of the CDR3 is 17 residues. V shed 5 bases and J shed 4 bases, with 21 bases lying between them.

The chain recombines TRBV11-2 with TRBJ2-1, with 8 bases lining up with TRBD2. The CDR3 is 14 residues long. V lost 5 bases, J lost 12 bases, and 12 bases stayed unmatched. The germline V gene encodes CDR1 SGHAT and CDR2 FQNNGV. For the CDR3, the DNA is TGTGCCAGCAGCCAAACTAGCGGCCAACTGGCGCAGTTCTTC. The encoded protein is CASSQTSGQLAQFF.

This clonotype was observed many times. This chain joins TRBV7-9 and TRBJ1-6, with D possibly being TRBD1 (6 bases). The CDR3 loop spans 14 amino acids. The germline gives CDR1 SEHNR, CDR2 FQNEAQ (reference sequence). Trimming took 9 bases from V and 6 from J, leaving 15 bases between them. CDR3 region: CASQRTAGNSPLHF. For the CDR3, the DNA is TGTGCCAGTCAAAGGACAGCGGGTAATTCACCCCTCCACTTT.

This clonotype was counted many times. V and J are TRBV6-2 or TRBV6-3 and TRBJ2-5, with D uncertain. Germline assignment: CDR1 MNHEY and CDR2 SVGEGT. V was cut by 5 bases and J by 1 base, with 8 bases left in between. This CDR3 has 13 amino acids. CDR3 sequence: CASSNRPQETQYF. For the CDR3, the DNA is TGTGCCAGCAGTAACCGGCCCCAAGAGACCCAGTACTTC.

At least ten counts were recorded for this clonotype. The chain is built from TRBV6-5 and TRBJ2-7; D is uncertain. CDR1 and CDR2 from the germline V gene are MNHEY and SVGAGI. The germline V and J ends were trimmed by 5 bases and 5 bases, with 16 bases remaining between them. The CDR3 is made up of 14 amino acids. CDR3 in DNA: TGTGCCAGCAGTCCTGGGCCGATTAACCACGAGCAGTACTTC. It yields the protein CASSPGPINHEQYF.

The genes are TRBV7-2 and TRBJ2-2, with 12 bases identical to TRBD2. The V gene's germline CDR1 is SGHTA and CDR2 FQGNSA. V was pared by 1 base and J by 7 bases, with 10 bases of the junction left unmatched. This CDR3 has 18 residues. CDR3: CASSLGLRTSGASGELFF. Written as DNA, the CDR3 is TGTGCCAGCAGCTTAGGTTTGAGGACTAGCGGGGCTAGCGGGGAGCTGTTTTTT.

By share of the sample, this clonotype is medium-sized. The chain uses TRBV5-1 and TRBJ2-2; D gene ambiguous. The CDR3 consists of 15 residues. Germline V gives CDR1 SGHRS, CDR2 YFSETQ. Between the trimmed V and J ends, which lost 5 bases and 0 bases, there was a span of 11 bases. The CDR3 nucleotides read TGCGCCAGCAGGGCCATAGCCTCGAACACCGGGGAGCTGTTTTTT. Translated: CASRAIASNTGELFF.

This clonotype has ten or more counts. The chain employs TRBV10-3 and TRBJ1-1; 8 bases agree with TRBD1. V lost 2 bases and J lost 0; bases outside the gene matches: 2. Germline V gives CDR1 ENHRY, CDR2 SYGVKD. This CDR3 has 15 amino acids. For the CDR3, the DNA is TGTGCCATCAGTGAGAAGACAGGGGTGAACACTGAAGCTTTCTTT. Translating gives CAISEKTGVNTEAFF.

Many counts were recorded for this clonotype. CDR3 amino acids: CATSRKGQGTGELFF. CDR3 DNA: TGTGCCACCAGCAGAAAGGGACAGGGGACCGGGGAGCTGTTTTTT. V gene TRBV15 combines with J gene TRBJ2-2; 10 bases match TRBD1. Trimming removed 2 bases from V and 5 bases from J; junction bases left unmatched: 2. This CDR3 has 15 amino acids. Germline CDR1 is LNHNV and CDR2 is YYDKDF (reference sequence).

This clonotype has a count of ten or more. The chain couples TRBV7-2 to TRBJ2-1, with TRBD2 identical over 10 bases. V lost 3 bases, J lost 9 bases, and 8 bases stayed unmatched. Germline assignment: CDR1 SGHTA and CDR2 FQGNSA. This CDR3 has 15 amino acids. The CDR3 DNA reads TGTGCCAGCAGCTTTAAAAGCGGGGGGGAGGTTGAGCAGTTCTTC. Translation: CASSFKSGGEVEQFF.

This clonotype was seen repeatedly, ten times or more. The rearrangement joins TRBV7-6 to TRBJ2-7, with D uncertain. V was clipped by 1 base and J by 0 bases, with 7 bases between them. Germline V gives CDR1 SGHVS, CDR2 FNYEAQ. This CDR3 has 14 residues. The CDR3 DNA sequence: TGTGCCAGCAGCTTAGAAGCGACCTCCTACGAGCAGTACTTC. Amino acids: CASSLEATSYEQYF. The variable domain in full, completed from reference TRBV7-6 and TRBJ2-7, reads GAGVSQSPRYKVTKRGQDVALRCDPISGHVSLYWYRQALGQGPEFLTYFNYEAQQDKSGLPNDRFSAERPEGSISTLTIQRTEQRDSAMYRCASSLEATSYEQYFGPGTRLTVT.

This clonotype was counted many times. The V gene is TRBV24-1, the J gene TRBJ2-6; D gene uncertain. Trimming took off 5 bases at V and 0 bases at J, with 16 bases between the two ends. The CDR3 runs to 18 residues. The germline V gene encodes CDR1 KGHDR and CDR2 SFDVKD. The CDR3 loop is CATSVGHFKSSGANVLTF. The CDR3 DNA reads as TGTGCCACCAGTGTAGGCCATTTTAAGTCCTCTGGGGCCAACGTCCTGACTTTC.

This clonotype was counted many times. This sequence joins TRBV18 and TRBJ1-2; TRBD1 matches at 7 bases. The CDR3 covers 18 residues. Germline V CDR1 and CDR2: KGHSH, LQKENI. J was trimmed by 8 bases and V by 3 bases; bases with no gene match: 21. The CDR3 region has the DNA TGTGCCAGCTCACCCACTAAGCAGGGGGGCCAACGGCGACAAGGCTACACCTTC. It yields the protein CASSPTKQGGQRRQGYTF.

This clonotype was counted at least ten times. The chain is built from TRBV6-1 and TRBJ2-5; D is ambiguous. CDR1 is MNHNS, CDR2 SASEGT, per germline. This CDR3 spans 15 amino acids. V lost 5 bases and J 0 bases, leaving 13 bases between the germline ends. The DNA of the CDR3 is TGTGCCAGCAGTAATGACCTCACTTACCAAGAGACCCAGTACTTC. It encodes CASSNDLTYQETQYF.